Each of the 21 T cell receptor beta chains below was sequenced from the same sample in a study of blood T cells in healthy people across ages. A second about 7 to 12 cycle PCR used barcoded and J-beta primers. TCRdb reanalysed the 5' RACE reads using MiXCR and keeps one entry per CDR3 protein. Counted here are around 940,000 distinct CDR3 sequences, roughly 51% occurring once; the ten biggest clones make up around a fifth. Material: blood. These receptors were collected from a woman between 55 and 75 years old in good health.

This clonotype was counted a few times. This chain uses TRBV25-1 with TRBJ2-7; 8 nucleotides line up with TRBD1. Trimming cost V 4 bases and J 3 bases; bases outside gene matches: 5. The CDR3 consists of 14 residues. The germline V gene encodes CDR1 MGHDK and CDR2 SYGVNS. The CDR3 DNA sequence: TGTGCCAGCAGTGGCCGGACAGGGAGCTACGAGCAGTACTTC. It codes for CASSGRTGSYEQYF.

The CDR3 nucleotides are TGTGCCAGCAGTTTATTTGGGTCCGAGCAGTACTTC. Amino acids: CASSLFGSEQYF. The chain couples TRBV6-2 or TRBV6-3 to TRBJ2-7; no clear D. The CDR3 sequence is 12 residues long. Germline V gives CDR1 MNHEY, CDR2 SVGEGT. V lost 4 bases to trimming and J lost 6 bases, with 10 bases between them.

The genes are TRBV3-1 and TRBJ2-5, with D possibly TRBD1 on 6 matching bases. Looked up from germline, CDR1 is LGHDT and CDR2 is YNNKEL (reference sequence). CDR3 length equals 18 residues. Trimming stripped 8 bases from V and 2 bases from J, with 27 bases between. CDR3 sequence: CASAPLGAGVGVQETQYF. The CDR3 nucleotides read TGTGCCAGCGCCCCCCTGGGAGCAGGGGTGGGGGTACAAGAGACCCAGTACTTC.

The V gene is TRBV3-1, the J gene TRBJ2-1, with D possibly being TRBD2 (6 bases). The CDR3 sequence is 15 residues long. CDR1 is LGHDT and CDR2 is YNNKEL in the germline V gene (reference sequence). Trimming shortened V by 2 bases and J by 9 bases, and 17 bases separated the two germline ends. As DNA, the CDR3 is TGTGCCAGCAGCCAATTGGGGCGGGATGGTGGTGAGCAGTTCTTC. Protein sequence: CASSQLGRDGGEQFF.

This sequence joins TRBV5-8 and TRBJ2-7, with 8 bases lining up with TRBD2. The DNA end lines up better with TRBJ2-1; the J call may be wrong. CDR3 length: 16 amino acids. CDR1 and CDR2 (germline): SGHTS, YDEGEE. Here the CDR3 reads CASSLGTSLDYNEQFF. CDR3 DNA sequence: TGTGCCAGCAGCTTGGGGACTAGCTTGGATTACAATGAGCAGTTCTTC.

In its sample, this clonotype was seen a few times. CDR3 residues: CAMGASNYGYTF. The CDR3 bases are TGTGCCATGGGGGCGTCGAACTATGGCTACACCTTC. The V call is TRBV10-3, the J call TRBJ1-2, with a weak D call TRBD1 (6 bases). The V and J ends lost 9 bases and 2 bases respectively, with 10 bases between them. Germline V gene sequence: CDR1 ENHRY, CDR2 SYGVKD. The CDR3 is 12 amino acids.

This clonotype turned up a few times. V gene TRBV7-2 combines with J gene TRBJ2-5; D is unclear. CDR3 length: 12 residues. CDR1 and CDR2 from the germline V gene are SGHTA and FQGNSA. Between the trimmed V and J ends, which lost 4 bases and 11 bases, there was a span of 14 bases. CDR3: CASSSQRNEQYF. The DNA of the CDR3 is TGTGCCAGCAGCTCCCAACGTAATGAGCAGTACTTC.

This chain's CDR3 is CSAPPAPSSYEQYF. The CDR3 coding sequence is TGCAGTGCCCCCCCGGCTCCCAGCTCCTACGAGCAGTACTTC. The V call is TRBV20-1, the J call TRBJ2-7; D uncertain. The CDR3 totals 14 residues. CDR1 is DFQATT and CDR2 is SNEGSKA in the germline V gene (reference sequence). The V end lost 6 bases, the J end lost 0 bases, and 15 bases lay between the germline ends.

The chain recombines TRBV6-1 with TRBJ2-1; D gene ambiguous. The CDR3 is made up of 13 amino acids. Germline V gives CDR1 MNHNS, CDR2 SASEGT. Trimming took 0 bases from V and 8 from J, leaving 8 bases between them. CDR3 sequence (DNA): TGTGCCAGCAGTGAAGCGCTCTCGTATGAGCAGTTCTTC. It encodes CASSEALSYEQFF.

The chain is built from TRBV20-1 and TRBJ2-1; the match to TRBD2 covers 8 bases. This CDR3 has 16 amino acids. Per germline, CDR1 DFQATT and CDR2 SNEGSKA (reference sequence). V shed 3 bases, J shed 0 bases, and the junction held 7 bases outside the gene matches. CDR3 amino acids: CSARTLSGSSYNEQFF. CDR3 in DNA: TGCAGTGCTAGGACCCTGAGCGGGAGCTCCTACAATGAGCAGTTCTTC.

The V call is TRBV29-1, the J call TRBJ1-2; tentative D call: TRBD1 (6 bases). The CDR3 sequence is 14 residues long. Germline CDR1 reads SQVTM; CDR2 reads ANQGSEA. Trimming removed 6 bases at V and 7 bases at J, with 21 bases between. The CDR3 sequence is CSVTTTGAGLGYTF. The CDR3 bases are TGCAGCGTCACCACAACGGGGGCAGGTCTTGGCTACACCTTC.

This rearrangement joins TRBV28 to TRBJ1-5; D not certain. The length of the CDR3 is 16 residues. Between the trimmed V and J ends, which lost 3 bases and 0 bases, there was a span of 12 bases. Germline lookup yields CDR1 MDHEN and CDR2 SYDVKM. The CDR3 DNA follows: TGTGCCAGCAGTTTGATGGACTGGTATAGCAATCAGCCCCAGCATTTT. Amino acids: CASSLMDWYSNQPQHF.

This clonotype was seen a handful of times. This chain links TRBV6-1 with TRBJ2-7; the D is unclear. V dropped 4 bases and J dropped 0 bases, with 10 bases sitting between them. Germline CDR1 and CDR2: MNHNS and SASEGT. The CDR3 extends over 14 amino acids. CDR3 loop: CASSALHPSYEQYF. The CDR3 nucleotides read TGTGCCAGCAGTGCCCTCCACCCCTCCTACGAGCAGTACTTC.

This clonotype was counted a single time. This rearrangement joins TRBV20-1 to TRBJ2-5; possibly TRBD2 for D (5 bases). This CDR3 has 13 amino acids. Germline V gene sequence: CDR1 DFQATT, CDR2 SNEGSKA (reference sequence). The V gene lost 4 bases and the J gene lost 4 bases, with 13 bases spanning the gap. DNA of the CDR3: TGCAGTGCTATGACGGCCGGGATAGAGACCCAGTACTTC. It yields the protein CSAMTAGIETQYF.

This rearrangement joins TRBV27 to TRBJ2-1; no definite D call. The CDR3 consists of 14 residues. CDR1 MNHEY and CDR2 SMNVEV come from the germline V gene (reference sequence). The ends were cut back, 7 bases at V and 0 bases at J, with 10 bases in the middle. The CDR3 is CASTLDSSYNEQFF. Written as DNA, the CDR3 is TGTGCCAGCACCCTAGATAGCTCCTACAATGAGCAGTTCTTC.

The chain joins TRBV20-1 to TRBJ2-1, with TRBD2 identical over 11 bases. The length of the CDR3 is 14 residues. The germline V gene has CDR1 DFQATT and CDR2 SNEGSKA (reference sequence). V gave up 4 bases and J gave up 9 bases; unmatched junction bases: 8. The CDR3 region is CSAITSGRFTEQFF. CDR3 coding DNA: TGCAGTGCTATAACTAGCGGGAGATTTACTGAGCAGTTCTTC.

This clonotype has more than one count but fewer than ten. A junction end diverges from the germline sequence, so it may reflect a read error. The chain couples TRBV20-1 to TRBJ2-1; TRBD2 matches at 8 bases. The CDR3 extends over 17 amino acids. Germline assignment: CDR1 DFQATT and CDR2 SNEGSKA (reference sequence). The CDR3, as DNA: TGCAGTGCAGCATATCGGCAGCGGGAGAGCTCCTACAATGAGCGGTTCTTC. Translating it yields CSAAYRQRESSYNERFF.

The V gene is TRBV29-1, the J gene TRBJ2-7; 10 positions agree with TRBD1. TRBJ2-5 explains the end of the DNA better; the J call may be wrong. This CDR3 comprises 13 residues. From germline, CDR1 is SQVTM and CDR2 ANQGSEA. CDR3 coding DNA: TGCAGCGTTCAGACAGGGGGCAGGGAGACCCAGTACTTC. The encoded protein is CSVQTGGRETQYF.

The chain recombines TRBV12-3 or TRBV12-4 with TRBJ2-3; TRBD2 agrees at 8 bases. This CDR3 region has 15 residues. After removal of 3 bases from V and 2 bases from J, the junction contained 4 bases not matched to a gene. CDR3 in amino acids: CASSFFSGNTDTQYF. As DNA, the CDR3 is TGTGCCAGCAGTTTTTTTAGCGGGAACACAGATACGCAGTATTTT.

The chain uses TRBV10-2 and TRBJ2-3; D may be TRBD2 (6 bases). Germline V gives CDR1 WSHSY, CDR2 SAAADI. V shed 7 bases and J shed 5 bases, with 16 bases lying between them. The CDR3 is made up of 14 amino acids. The CDR3 here is CASTSGLGGDTQYF. CDR3 sequence (DNA): TGCGCCAGCACATCGGGGCTGGGGGGAGATACGCAGTATTTT.

The J gene is TRBJ1-6, the V gene TRBV20-1, with D possibly matching TRBD1 (6 bases). V dropped 3 bases and J dropped 3 bases, with 18 bases sitting between them. The CDR3 loop spans 17 amino acids. Germline V lookup: CDR1 DFQATT, CDR2 SNEGSKA (reference sequence). CDR3 nucleotide sequence: TGCAGTGCTAGTGGAGGGGGGGCATTAGACTATAATTCACCCCTCCACTTT. Amino acids: CSASGGGALDYNSPLHF.